This T cell receptor beta chain was recovered during a study of T cell responses to AZD1222 COVID-19 vaccine. A word on this clone: Its target is not known.

Whole-study results and caveats: Among spike-specific TCRs, nearly half reportedly target unmutated variant regions. The CD4 TCRs associated with vaccination extended across spike and predominated at 160-218 and 743-854. The donor group comprised mostly white British people and more females; the analysis possibly underestimated clonal diversity.

V was pared by 5 bases and J by 2 bases, with 5 bases between. The CDR3 is 11 amino acids. Germline V gene data show CDR1 as SGDLS and CDR2 as YYNGEE. Using immunoSEQ multiplex PCR, the repertoire was profiled, and TCRdb retains in-frame clones only, with some absent. The sample contains more than 150,000 clones, about 90% of which appear only once. This sequence joins TRBV9 and TRBJ2-7; D unclear. The origin of this receptor is an adult in good health. The sequencing used peripheral blood, collected on day 0 of MenACWY control vaccination. The CDR3 loop is CASSVPYEQYF. CDR3 nucleotide sequence: TGTGCCAGCAGTGTACCCTACGAGCAGTACTTC. Complete variable domain (other parts from reference TRBV9 and TRBJ2-7): DSGVTQTPKHLITATGQRVTLRCSPRSGDLSVYWYQQSLDQGLQFLIQYYNGEERAKGNILERFSAQQFPDLHSELNLSSLELGDSALYFCASSVPYEQYFGPGTRLTVT.